The clone carrying this T cell receptor (beta chain) was seen just once. This CDR3 contains 15 residues. V was clipped by 2 bases and J by 0 bases, with 9 bases between them. The germline gives CDR1 SGHTS, CDR2 YDEGEE. Profiled with immunoSEQ multiplex PCR; TCRdb holds only in-frame clones, not every one. The profile shows about 990,000 clones, approximately 80% of them singletons. The data are from a study of shared clonotypes between healthy human individuals. This chain joins TRBV5-8 and TRBJ2-1, with a possible D match to TRBD2 (6 bases). The sequenced sample was memory CD4+ T cells from PBMCs. Subset described: CD45RA-negative fraction. This TCR was recovered from a man between 18 and 35 years old in good health. Some clones in this sample may be carry-over from other donors' samples. The CDR3 loop is CASSFPGSSYNEQFF. DNA for the CDR3: TGTGCCAGCAGCTTCCCCGGGAGCTCCTACAATGAGCAGTTCTTC.